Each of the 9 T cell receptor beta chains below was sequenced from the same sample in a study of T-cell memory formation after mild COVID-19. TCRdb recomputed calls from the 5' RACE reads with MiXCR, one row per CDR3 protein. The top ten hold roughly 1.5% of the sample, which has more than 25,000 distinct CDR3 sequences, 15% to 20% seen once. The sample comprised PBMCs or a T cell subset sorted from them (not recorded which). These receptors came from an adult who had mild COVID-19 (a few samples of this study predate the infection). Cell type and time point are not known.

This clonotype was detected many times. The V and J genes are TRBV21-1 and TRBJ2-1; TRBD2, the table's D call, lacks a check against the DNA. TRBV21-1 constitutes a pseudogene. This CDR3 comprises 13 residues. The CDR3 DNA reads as TGTGCCAGCAGCCCTCGGGAGGGCAATGAGCAGTTCTTC. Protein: CASSPREGNEQFF.

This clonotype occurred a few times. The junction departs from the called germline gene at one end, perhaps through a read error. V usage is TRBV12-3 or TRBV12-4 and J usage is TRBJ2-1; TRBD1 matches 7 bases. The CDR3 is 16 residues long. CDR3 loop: CASSPQGVGSYNVQFF. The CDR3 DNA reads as TGTGCCAGCAGTCCCCAGGGGGTGGGCTCCTACAATGTGCAGTTCTTC.

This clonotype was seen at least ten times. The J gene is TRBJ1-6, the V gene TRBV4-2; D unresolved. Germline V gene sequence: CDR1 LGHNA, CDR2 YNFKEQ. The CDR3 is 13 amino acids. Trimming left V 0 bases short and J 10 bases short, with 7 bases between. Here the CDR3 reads CASSQEERSPLHF. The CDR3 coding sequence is TGTGCCAGCAGCCAAGAGGAGCGCTCACCCCTCCACTTT.

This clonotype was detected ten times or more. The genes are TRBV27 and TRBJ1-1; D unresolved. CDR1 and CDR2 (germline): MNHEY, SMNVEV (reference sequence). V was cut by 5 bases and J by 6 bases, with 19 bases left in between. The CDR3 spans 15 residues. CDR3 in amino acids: CASSPSRLRTSEAFF. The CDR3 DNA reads TGTGCCAGCAGTCCGAGTCGTCTGCGCACTTCTGAAGCTTTCTTT.

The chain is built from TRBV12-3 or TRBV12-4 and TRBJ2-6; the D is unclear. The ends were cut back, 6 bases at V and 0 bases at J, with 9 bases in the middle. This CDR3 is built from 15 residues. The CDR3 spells CASRRTDSGANVLTF. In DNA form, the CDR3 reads TGTGCCAGCAGGAGAACAGACTCTGGGGCCAACGTCCTGACTTTC.

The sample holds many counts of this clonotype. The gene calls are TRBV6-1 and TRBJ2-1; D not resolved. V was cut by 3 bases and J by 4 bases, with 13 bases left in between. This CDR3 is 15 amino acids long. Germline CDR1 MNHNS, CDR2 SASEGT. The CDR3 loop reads CASSEAPEHYNEQFF. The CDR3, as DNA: TGTGCCAGCAGTGAGGCCCCCGAACATTACAATGAGCAGTTCTTC.

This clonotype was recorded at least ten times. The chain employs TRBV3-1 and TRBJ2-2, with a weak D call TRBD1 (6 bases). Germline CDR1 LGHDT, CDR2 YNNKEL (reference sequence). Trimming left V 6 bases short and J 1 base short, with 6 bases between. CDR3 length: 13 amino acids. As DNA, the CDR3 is TGTGCCAGCAGGACAGGGAACACCGGGGAGCTGTTTTTT. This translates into CASRTGNTGELFF.

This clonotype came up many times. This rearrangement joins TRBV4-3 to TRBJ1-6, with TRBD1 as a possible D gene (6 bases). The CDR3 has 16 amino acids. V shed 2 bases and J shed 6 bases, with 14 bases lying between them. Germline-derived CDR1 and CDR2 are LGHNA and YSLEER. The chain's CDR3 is CASSQIAGTLNSPLHF. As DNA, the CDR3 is TGCGCCAGCAGCCAAATTGCCGGGACACTTAATTCACCCCTCCACTTT.

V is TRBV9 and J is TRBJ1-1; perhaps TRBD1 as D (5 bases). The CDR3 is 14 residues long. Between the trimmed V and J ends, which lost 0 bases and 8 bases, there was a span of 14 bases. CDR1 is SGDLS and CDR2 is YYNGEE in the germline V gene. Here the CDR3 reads CASSVDGGEAEAFF. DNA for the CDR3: TGTGCCAGCAGCGTAGATGGGGGTGAAGCCGAAGCTTTCTTT.